Sequencing of this T cell receptor beta chain was carried out in a study of cytomegalovirus exposure and HLA in healthy donors. The donors (healthy individuals) were bone marrow donors. The V gene lost 1 base and the J gene lost 2 bases, with 5 bases spanning the gap. The germline V gene encodes CDR1 SGHTA and CDR2 FQGNSA. The CDR3 sequence is 14 residues long. Vbeta (60) and Jbeta (13) primers were used in the PCR. The repertoire was sequenced with immunoSEQ multiplex PCR; TCRdb's copy has only in-frame clones and lacks some. Among 170,000 or so clones listed, 80% were seen once. V is TRBV7-2 and J is TRBJ2-2, with D unresolved. The clonotype comes from a woman aged 45 to 65 in good health and CMV-seropositive. The sample consisted of PBMCs. The CDR3 protein is CASSLVVNTGELFF. The CDR3 bases are TGTGCCAGCAGCTTAGTAGTTAACACCGGGGAGCTGTTTTTT.